This T cell receptor (beta chain) is drawn from a study of T cell changes during pregnancy in multiple sclerosis. Method: immunoSEQ multiplex PCR; TCRdb's copy keeps in-frame clones and lacks some. The sample lists 50,000 to 60,000 clones, around 93% occurring once. The sequenced sample was CD4+ T cells from peripheral blood mononuclear cells, obtained in the first trimester of pregnancy. This receptor was taken from a female donor with multiple sclerosis, enrolled in a pregnancy study.

The CDR3 is CSVRMGQGAIEAFF. The CDR3, as DNA: TGCAGCGTTCGAATGGGACAGGGGGCTATTGAAGCTTTCTTT. V is TRBV29-1 and J is TRBJ1-1, with TRBD1 matching over 12 bases. Germline V lookup: CDR1 SQVTM, CDR2 ANQGSEA. V was clipped by 5 bases and J by 7 bases; unmatched bases: 8. CDR3 length: 14 amino acids.